Below are 18 T cell receptor beta chains sequenced from a single sample in a study of blood T cell repertoires in COVID-19. Sequencing used immunoSEQ multiplex PCR; TCRdb keeps in-frame clones, though not all of them. Here the sample spans 200,000 to 250,000 clones, 70% to 90% being singletons. Sequenced input: peripheral blood. The receptors come from a woman aged 70-85 years with active or convalescent COVID-19.

The V call is TRBV7-9, the J call TRBJ2-7; 9 bases fit TRBD1. The CDR3 covers 15 residues. With 6 bases clipped from V and 1 base from J, the junction kept 7 bases outside the gene matches. Germline V gene sequence: CDR1 SEHNR, CDR2 FQNEAQ (reference sequence). This CDR3 is CASRRPGTGSYEQYF. CDR3 nucleotide sequence: TGTGCCAGCAGAAGGCCCGGGACAGGGTCCTACGAGCAGTACTTC.

This chain connects TRBV11-2 to TRBJ1-2; 7 bases line up with TRBD1. CDR3 length: 13 amino acids. Germline assignment: CDR1 SGHAT and CDR2 FQNNGV. Trimming removed 5 bases from V and 3 bases from J; junction bases left unmatched: 3. Here the CDR3 DNA reads TGTGCCAGCAGCCGAGGGACAGACTATGGCTACACCTTC. It codes for CASSRGTDYGYTF.

The gene calls are TRBV6-4 and TRBJ1-2, with TRBD1 identical over 12 bases. In germline, CDR1 is MRHNA, CDR2 SNTAGT. This CDR3 is built from 15 residues. V dropped 7 bases and J dropped 6; count of bases not matched to a gene: 9. The DNA of the CDR3 is TGTGCCAGCAATCACCCGGGACAGGGGGCCGATGGCTACACCTTC. It specifies CASNHPGQGADGYTF.

The chain employs TRBV6-6 and TRBJ1-2; weak D call: TRBD1 (5 bases). This CDR3 is 15 amino acids long. CDR1 and CDR2 from the germline V gene are MNHNY and SVGAGI (reference sequence). Trimming shortened V by 1 base and J by 6 bases, and 15 bases separated the two germline ends. CDR3 DNA: TGTGCCAGCAGTTACTTGCCAGAAGGGGTCCATGGCTACACCTTC. Encoded protein: CASSYLPEGVHGYTF.

V gene TRBV11-2 combines with J gene TRBJ2-3; D uncertain. Germline V gives CDR1 SGHAT, CDR2 FQNNGV. V shed 5 bases and J shed 3 bases, with 6 bases lying between them. CDR3 length: 12 residues. This CDR3 is CASSRRTDTQYF. The CDR3 DNA reads TGTGCCAGCAGCCGCCGGACAGATACGCAGTATTTT.

The chain couples TRBV27 to TRBJ2-1, with 8 nucleotides matching TRBD1. The junction had 15 bases not matched to a gene; V was cut back by 9 bases and J by 2 bases. From germline, CDR1 is MNHEY and CDR2 SMNVEV (reference sequence). The CDR3 consists of 17 residues. DNA of the CDR3: TGTGCCAGTCGATCGGGACAGGCCTTCGGCGCCTACAATGAGCAGTTCTTC. This gives the protein CASRSGQAFGAYNEQFF.

The chain combines TRBV5-4 with TRBJ1-4; 10 bases fit TRBD1. Looked up from germline, CDR1 is SGHNT and CDR2 is YYREEE (reference sequence). The CDR3 runs to 15 residues. The J segment lost 6 bases and the V segment lost 0 bases, leaving 2 bases of the junction unmatched. The CDR3 spells CASSLAGTGDEKLFF. CDR3 DNA sequence: TGTGCCAGCAGCTTGGCCGGGACAGGGGATGAAAAACTGTTTTTT.

The chain uses TRBV6-5 and TRBJ2-7, with a tentative D call TRBD1 (6 bases). The CDR3 is made up of 12 amino acids. Germline-derived CDR1 and CDR2 are MNHEY and SVGAGI. Trimming removed 8 bases at V and 6 bases at J, with 14 bases between. The CDR3 bases are TGTGCCAGCTTGGGGGCGTGGGGCGAGCAGTACTTC. Translation: CASLGAWGEQYF.

This clone was recorded only once. This chain connects TRBV9 to TRBJ1-1; no clear D. The CDR3 extends over 17 amino acids. Germline V gene data show CDR1 as SGDLS and CDR2 as YYNGEE. Trimming left V 2 bases short and J 4 bases short, with 21 bases between. The CDR3 DNA reads TGTGCCAGCAGCGTTGGCAGCTGGGAGGCCGCGGGCACTGAAGCTTTCTTT. Protein product: CASSVGSWEAAGTEAFF.

The gene calls are TRBV5-1 and TRBJ2-6, with 8 positions matching TRBD1. From germline, CDR1 is SGHRS and CDR2 YFSETQ. The CDR3 loop spans 17 amino acids. V lost 7 bases to trimming and J lost 4 bases; unmatched junction nucleotides: 13. CDR3 in amino acids: CASGAPGQGYGANVLTF. The CDR3 nucleotides are TGCGCCAGCGGGGCCCCTGGACAGGGTTACGGGGCCAACGTCCTGACTTTC.

The rearrangement joins TRBV28 to TRBJ1-5, with TRBD1 as a possible D gene (5 bases). The CDR3 sequence is 15 residues long. Germline V CDR1 and CDR2: MDHEN, SYDVKM. Trimming cost V 4 bases and J 4 bases, with 14 bases left between them. In nucleotides, the CDR3 is TGTGCCAGCAGTTCGGGGACCCGGGGGAATCAGCCCCAGCATTTT. This codes for CASSSGTRGNQPQHF.

V gene TRBV5-5 combines with J gene TRBJ1-4; D not certain. Deletions cut 0 bases from V and 3 bases from J, with 9 bases between. Germline-derived CDR1 and CDR2 are SGHKS and YYEKEE (reference sequence). This CDR3 is 15 amino acids long. This CDR3 reads CASSLVSRSNEKLFF. The CDR3 region has the DNA TGTGCCAGCAGCTTGGTATCGAGGTCTAATGAAAAACTGTTTTTT.

The V call is TRBV18, the J call TRBJ2-1, with a weak D call TRBD2 (5 bases). Between the trimmed V and J ends, which lost 3 bases and 8 bases, there was a span of 8 bases. The CDR3 sequence is 12 residues long. The germline V gene has CDR1 KGHSH and CDR2 LQKENI. CDR3 protein: CASSPGSHEQFF. The CDR3 DNA sequence: TGTGCCAGCTCACCGGGGAGCCATGAGCAGTTCTTC.

The chain has TRBV4-1 and TRBJ2-3; TRBD2 agrees at 14 bases. CDR1 and CDR2 from the germline V gene are MGHRA and YSYEKL. The CDR3 spans 16 residues. Trimming cost V 4 bases and J 6 bases; bases outside gene matches: 6. Written as DNA, the CDR3 is TGCGCCAGCAGCCCCGGACTAGCGGGGGGCGGTGATACGCAGTATTTT. Its translation is CASSPGLAGGGDTQYF.

The chain is built from TRBV9 and TRBJ2-2; D might be TRBD1 (6 bases). The CDR3 is made up of 19 amino acids. CDR1 is SGDLS, CDR2 YYNGEE, per germline. V lost 2 bases and J 1 base, leaving 21 bases between the germline ends. DNA of the CDR3: TGTGCCAGCAGCGTGGGACCTAGACCGGGACACGGGAACACCGGGGAGCTGTTTTTT. It translates to CASSVGPRPGHGNTGELFF.

The gene calls are TRBV29-1 and TRBJ2-7; tentative D call: TRBD2 (5 bases). The germline gives CDR1 SQVTM, CDR2 ANQGSEA. This CDR3 is 10 amino acids long. The ends were cut back, 7 bases at V and 5 bases at J, with 9 bases in the middle. The DNA for the CDR3 is TGCAGCGCCGGGATTCACGAGCAGTACTTC. Translating it yields CSAGIHEQYF.

The rearrangement joins TRBV19 to TRBJ1-5; 8 bases line up with TRBD1. The CDR3 totals 18 residues. Germline V CDR1 and CDR2: LNHDA, SQIVND (reference sequence). V dropped 3 bases and J dropped 1; count of bases not matched to a gene: 11. CDR3 in DNA: TGTGCCAGTAGTATCCGACAGGGGCTGGGGGGAAGCAATCAGCCCCAGCATTTT. Translating it yields CASSIRQGLGGSNQPQHF.

The chain couples TRBV6-5 to TRBJ1-5; D possibly corresponds to TRBD1 (6 bases). Germline V gene sequence: CDR1 MNHEY, CDR2 SVGAGI. The CDR3 is 14 residues long. V was cut by 3 bases and J by 7 bases, with 13 bases left in between. CDR3 bases: TGTGCCAGCAGTTATAGCAGGGGCGAACAGCCCCAGCATTTT. Translation gives CASSYSRGEQPQHF.